The 24 T cell receptor beta chains in this list originate from one sample, sequenced in a study of early T cells in non-severe SARS-CoV-2 infection. TCRdb called the 5' RACE reads again in MiXCR, with one record for every CDR3 protein. In the table there are roughly 50,000 distinct CDR3 sequences, 7% to 9% of which are singletons. Sequenced material: whole blood. The receptor source for this set is an adult who was a healthcare worker with PCR-confirmed SARS-CoV-2 infection or an uninfected control (not recorded which).

This clonotype has more than one count but fewer than ten. This chain uses TRBV2 with TRBJ1-4; 8 bases are a match to TRBD1. This CDR3 spans 15 amino acids. Germline V lookup: CDR1 SNHLY, CDR2 FYNNEI. Trimming took 2 bases from V and 14 from J; bases not matched to a gene: 13. CDR3 region: CASSEFQGANGLLFF. As DNA, the CDR3 is TGTGCCAGCAGTGAATTCCAGGGGGCAAACGGTCTTCTGTTTTTT.

This clonotype has a count of ten or more. The chain couples TRBV20-1 to TRBJ2-5; tentative D call: TRBD1 (6 bases). CDR3 length: 14 amino acids. V lost 0 bases and J lost 4, with 12 bases in between. Germline CDR1 and CDR2: DFQATT and SNEGSKA (reference sequence). Here the CDR3 DNA reads TGCAGTGCTAGAGATTATGGCAGGGGAGAGACCCAGTACTTC. Protein sequence: CSARDYGRGETQYF.

This clonotype showed up just a few times. The chain couples TRBV19 to TRBJ2-2; no firm D call. Trimming removed 5 bases from V and 3 bases from J, with 4 bases in between. Germline V gene data show CDR1 as LNHDA and CDR2 as SQIVND (reference sequence). The CDR3 extends over 12 amino acids. The CDR3 protein is CASSPYTGELFF. The CDR3 DNA reads TGTGCCAGTAGTCCTTACACCGGGGAGCTGTTTTTT.

This clonotype has more than one count but fewer than ten. The chain has TRBV7-9 and TRBJ2-5, with D tentatively TRBD1 or TRBD2 (6 bases each). The CDR3 has 13 residues. V lost 6 bases and J 2 bases, leaving 10 bases between the germline ends. Per germline, CDR1 SEHNR and CDR2 FQNEAQ (reference sequence). CDR3 nucleotide sequence: TGTGCCAGCAGGTGGGGGGCGCAAGAGACCCAGTACTTC. Amino acids: CASRWGAQETQYF.

This clonotype was found many times. V usage is TRBV4-3 and J usage is TRBJ2-1; D is possibly TRBD2 (6 bases). The germline V gene has CDR1 LGHNA and CDR2 YSLEER. The CDR3 is 14 amino acids. Deletions cut 1 base from V and 6 bases from J, with 10 bases between. The CDR3: CASSQGSSVNEQFF. CDR3 coding DNA: TGCGCCAGCAGCCAAGGGTCTAGCGTCAATGAGCAGTTCTTC.

This clonotype was recorded many times. The V gene is TRBV11-2, the J gene TRBJ2-1; no firm D call. V lost 3 bases and J lost 4, with 13 bases in between. CDR3 length equals 15 residues. Germline CDR1 reads SGHAT; CDR2 reads FQNNGV. The CDR3 DNA reads as TGTGCCAGCAGCTTGAAGACAAGAGTTTACAATGAGCAGTTCTTC. It yields the protein CASSLKTRVYNEQFF.

Only one count was recorded for this clonotype. This chain links TRBV9 with TRBJ1-4; 7 nucleotides match TRBD1. Germline lookup yields CDR1 SGDLS and CDR2 YYNGEE. V lost 1 base, J lost 12 bases, and 6 bases stayed unmatched. This CDR3 has 13 amino acids. The DNA for the CDR3 is TGTGCCAGCAGCGTAAGGGGGCAGGGAGAACTGTTTTTT. This sequence encodes CASSVRGQGELFF.

The chain combines TRBV29-1 with TRBJ2-1, with D maybe TRBD2 (6 bases). The CDR3 sequence is 13 residues long. Germline CDR1 is SQVTM and CDR2 is ANQGSEA. V was clipped by 8 bases and J by 6 bases, with 17 bases between them. Here the CDR3 reads CSMMGWRANEQFF. In DNA form, the CDR3 reads TGCAGCATGATGGGGTGGAGGGCCAATGAGCAGTTCTTC.

This clonotype was picked up many times. In DNA form, the CDR3 reads TGTGCCAGCAGCTTACATGGTGAAAAACTGTTTTTT. Protein: CASSLHGEKLFF. The V call is TRBV7-2, the J call TRBJ1-4; D is ambiguous. Germline V gives CDR1 SGHTA, CDR2 FQGNSA. The CDR3 totals 12 residues. Trimming removed 2 bases from V and 7 bases from J, with 5 bases in between. Full variable domain (missing parts from reference TRBV7-2 and TRBJ1-4): GAGVSQSPSNKVTEKGKDVELRCDPISGHTALYWYRQSLGQGLEFLIYFQGNSAPDKSGLPSDRFSAERTGGSVSTLTIQRTQQEDSAVYLCASSLHGEKLFFGSGTQLSVL.

The V and J genes are TRBV27 and TRBJ2-1; D is uncertain. CDR3 length: 18 amino acids. Trimming took off 3 bases at V and 0 bases at J, with 18 bases between the two ends. In germline, CDR1 is MNHEY, CDR2 SMNVEV (reference sequence). The CDR3 is CASSFSLAAWSSYNEQFF. As DNA, the CDR3 is TGTGCCAGCAGTTTTTCTCTGGCTGCCTGGAGCTCCTACAATGAGCAGTTCTTC.

This clonotype was recorded a few times. V gene TRBV6-5 combines with J gene TRBJ2-2; perhaps TRBD2 as D (5 bases). The V end was cut by 6 bases, the J end by 0 bases, with 11 bases between. This CDR3 comprises 15 residues. From germline, CDR1 is MNHEY and CDR2 SVGAGI. In nucleotides, the CDR3 is TGTGCCAGCAGGGCGGACTTAGCGAACACCGGGGAGCTGTTTTTT. Translated: CASRADLANTGELFF.

Only a few counts were recorded for this clonotype. V is TRBV2 and J is TRBJ2-3; D could derive from TRBD1 or TRBD2 (5 bases each). Trimming stripped 7 bases from V and 0 bases from J, with 14 bases between. The CDR3 loop spans 15 amino acids. Germline V gene data show CDR1 as SNHLY and CDR2 as FYNNEI. CDR3 amino acids: CASNTGTLSTDTQYF. The CDR3, as DNA: TGTGCCAGCAATACCGGGACCTTAAGCACAGATACGCAGTATTTT.

This clonotype was recorded a few times. J is TRBJ2-5 and V is TRBV2; a weak D match, TRBD2 (7 bases). CDR1 and CDR2 from the germline V gene are SNHLY and FYNNEI. V shed 0 bases and J shed 7 bases, with 15 bases lying between them. CDR3 length equals 15 residues. Written as DNA, the CDR3 is TGTGCCAGCAGTGAAGCCCGGGGGGCCCACGGGACCCAGTACTTC. As protein: CASSEARGAHGTQYF.

This clonotype was observed a handful of times. This rearrangement joins TRBV25-1 to TRBJ2-7; D is uncertain. In germline, CDR1 is MGHDK, CDR2 SYGVNS. CDR3 size: 12 residues. Trimming removed 3 bases from V and 7 bases from J, with 10 bases in between. CDR3 sequence (DNA): TGTGCCAGCAGTGAGTATTTAGGGGAGCAGTACTTC. Its protein product is CASSEYLGEQYF.

This clonotype occurred a few times. This sequence joins TRBV20-1 and TRBJ2-2; TRBD2 aligns across 8 bases. CDR1 is DFQATT, CDR2 SNEGSKA, per germline (reference sequence). V trimming: 0 bases; J trimming: 7 bases; junction bases outside the gene matches: 16. The CDR3 consists of 18 residues. The CDR3 region has the DNA TGCAGTGCTAGAGACAACCCAGCGGGAGAGTCGGTCGACGGGGAGCTGTTTTTT. Its translation is CSARDNPAGESVDGELFF.

This clonotype has a handful of counts. The V call is TRBV4-1, the J call TRBJ2-1; D is uncertain. CDR1 and CDR2 from the germline V gene are MGHRA and YSYEKL. This CDR3 comprises 14 residues. V shed 2 bases and J shed 4 bases, with 9 bases lying between them. CDR3 in DNA: TGCGCCAGCAGCCAACAAGGGCTATACAATGAGCAGTTCTTC. It translates to CASSQQGLYNEQFF.

This clonotype was counted ten times or more. The gene calls are TRBV6-2 or TRBV6-3 and TRBJ2-1; 7 bases are a match to TRBD2. The length of the CDR3 is 15 residues. Germline V gene lookup returns CDR1 MNHEY and CDR2 SVGEGT. V gave up 8 bases and J gave up 4 bases; unmatched junction bases: 11. This CDR3 is CASLTDQRGYNEQFF. In nucleotides, the CDR3 is TGTGCCAGCCTGACCGACCAGCGGGGATACAATGAGCAGTTCTTC.

This clonotype has ten or more counts. The V gene is TRBV7-9, the J gene TRBJ1-4; D perhaps matches TRBD1 (6 bases). Germline-derived CDR1 and CDR2 are SEHNR and FQNEAQ (reference sequence). The CDR3 is 15 residues long. Trimming pared 5 bases from V and 4 bases from J, leaving 14 bases between. CDR3 sequence reads: CASSIWTAGNEKLFF. The CDR3 DNA sequence: TGTGCCAGCAGCATTTGGACAGCCGGTAATGAAAAACTGTTTTTT.

This clonotype appeared many times. The chain has TRBV6-1 and TRBJ2-7, with unresolved D. The CDR3 spans 12 residues. Trimming removed 3 bases from V and 7 bases from J, with 10 bases in between. Germline V gives CDR1 MNHNS, CDR2 SASEGT. CDR3 DNA: TGTGCCAGCAGTGATTCGTTAACAGAGCAGTACTTC. Its translation: CASSDSLTEQYF.

This clonotype was found many times. The chain combines TRBV29-1 with TRBJ1-5, with TRBD1 matching over 9 bases. There are 14 residues in the CDR3. Germline values: CDR1 SQVTM, CDR2 ANQGSEA. After removal of 7 bases from V and 5 bases from J, the junction contained 9 bases not matched to a gene. The CDR3: CSAITGGAYQPQHF. CDR3 nucleotides: TGCAGCGCCATAACAGGGGGCGCGTATCAGCCCCAGCATTTT.

This clonotype has only a few counts. The V gene is TRBV30, the J gene TRBJ2-6; no clear D gene. CDR3 size: 14 residues. V lost 5 bases, J lost 0 bases, and 8 bases lay in between. From germline, CDR1 is GTSNPN and CDR2 SVGIG (reference sequence). The CDR3 DNA reads as TGTGCCTGGTCTCGCGGCTCTGGGGCCAACGTCCTGACTTTC. Residues: CAWSRGSGANVLTF.

V usage is TRBV9 and J usage is TRBJ2-5; D is perhaps TRBD1 or TRBD2 (5 bases each). The germline CDR1 and CDR2 sequences are SGDLS and YYNGEE. The CDR3 is 17 residues long. Deletions cut 3 bases from V and 0 bases from J, with 18 bases between. CDR3 sequence: CASSESGTTSYQETQYF. CDR3 bases: TGTGCCAGCAGCGAGTCCGGGACCACTTCGTACCAAGAGACCCAGTACTTC. Supplemented by reference TRBV9 and TRBJ2-5, the full variable domain reads DSGVTQTPKHLITATGQRVTLRCSPRSGDLSVYWYQQSLDQGLQFLIQYYNGEERAKGNILERFSAQQFPDLHSELNLSSLELGDSALYFCASSESGTTSYQETQYFGPGTRLLVL.

The table lists this clonotype with a few counts. The chain has TRBV7-2 and TRBJ2-1, with 11 bases matching TRBD1. This CDR3 is 15 amino acids long. Losses at the gene ends were 3 bases for V and 8 bases for J; bases not matched to a gene: 6. The germline V gene encodes CDR1 SGHTA and CDR2 FQGNSA. The CDR3 loop reads CASSFHGQGADEQFF. CDR3 sequence (DNA): TGTGCCAGCAGCTTTCATGGACAGGGGGCCGATGAGCAGTTCTTC. The entire variable domain, with the rest obtained from reference TRBV7-2 and TRBJ2-1, is as follows: GAGVSQSPSNKVTEKGKDVELRCDPISGHTALYWYRQSLGQGLEFLIYFQGNSAPDKSGLPSDRFSAERTGGSVSTLTIQRTQQEDSAVYLCASSFHGQGADEQFFGPGTRLTVL.

This clonotype was detected many times. V is TRBV29-1 and J is TRBJ1-1; 9 bases line up with TRBD1. V gave up 2 bases and J gave up 6 bases; unmatched junction bases: 4. The length of the CDR3 is 13 residues. Germline values: CDR1 SQVTM, CDR2 ANQGSEA. The CDR3 spells CSVEKDRGPEAFF. In DNA form, the CDR3 reads TGCAGCGTTGAAAAGGACAGGGGCCCTGAAGCTTTCTTT.